Shown below are 22 T cell receptor beta chains from a single sample sequenced in a study of T cells after yellow fever vaccination. TCRdb itself ran the 5' RACE reads through MiXCR, one entry per CDR3 protein. The table lists a few hundred thousand distinct CDR3 sequences, approximately 8% of them singletons. Source: PBMCs, taken around 45 days after the first yellow fever vaccination. The receptor set was obtained from a man aged 18 to 29 who received the YFV17D yellow fever vaccine.

The chain carries TRBV12-3 or TRBV12-4 and TRBJ1-5; a possible D gene is TRBD1 (6 bases). The V end lost 6 bases, the J end lost 3 bases, and 21 bases lay between the germline ends. The CDR3 is 17 amino acids. The CDR3 reads CASSLTGGRVINQPQHF. CDR3 nucleotides: TGTGCCAGCAGCCTAACGGGGGGGCGGGTTATCAATCAGCCCCAGCATTTT.

This clonotype was counted a few times. This sequence joins TRBV7-2 and TRBJ1-1; D gene ambiguous. V was clipped by 0 bases and J by 4 bases, with 9 bases between them. Germline CDR1 is SGHTA and CDR2 is FQGNSA. The CDR3 consists of 14 residues. CDR3: CASSLARRVTEAFF. The CDR3 bases are TGTGCCAGCAGCTTAGCTCGTAGGGTCACTGAAGCTTTCTTT.

This clonotype showed up just a few times. The chain joins TRBV4-3 to TRBJ2-2, with TRBD2 identical over 10 bases. Germline CDR1 is LGHNA and CDR2 is YSLEER. Trimming removed 2 bases from V and 7 bases from J; junction bases left unmatched: 7. The CDR3 length is 16 residues. Here the CDR3 DNA reads TGCGCCAGCAGCCAATTAGCGGGGGGAACGGGCGGGGAGCTGTTTTTT. As protein: CASSQLAGGTGGELFF.

This sequence joins TRBV3-1 and TRBJ2-5; 10 positions agree with TRBD2. From germline, CDR1 is LGHDT and CDR2 YNNKEL (reference sequence). There are 15 residues in the CDR3. V was pared by 6 bases and J by 2 bases, with 6 bases of the junction left unmatched. The CDR3 reads CASRRYSGGQETQYF. The DNA for the CDR3 is TGTGCCAGCAGGCGTTATAGCGGGGGGCAAGAGACCCAGTACTTC.

In the case of this clonotype: The junction does not match germline at one end; this may be a read error. CDR3 DNA: TGCGCCAGCAGCACCACAGCAGGAGCGAACTCTGAAGCTTTCTTT. Its protein is CASSTTAGANSEAFF. V is TRBV5-1 and J is TRBJ1-1, with no clear D. Germline V gene sequence: CDR1 SGHRS, CDR2 YFSETQ. The length of the CDR3 is 15 residues.

The CDR3 sequence is CAWGKATWGEQFF. In DNA, the CDR3 is TGTGCTTGGGGCAAGGCCACCTGGGGTGAGCAGTTCTTC. This chain links TRBV30 with TRBJ2-1, with D possibly TRBD1 on 5 matching bases. This CDR3 contains 13 residues. CDR1 is GTSNPN, CDR2 SVGIG, per germline (reference sequence).

This clonotype has more than one count but fewer than ten. This rearrangement joins TRBV5-1 to TRBJ2-5; the D call may be TRBD1 or TRBD2 (5 bases each). The CDR3 covers 13 residues. The V gene's germline CDR1 is SGHRS and CDR2 YFSETQ. V gave up 4 bases and J gave up 4 bases, with 11 bases separating them. CDR3 bases: TGCGCCAGCAGCGGGGACGACGGAGAGACCCAGTACTTC. Protein: CASSGDDGETQYF.

This clonotype was counted only a few times. The chain couples TRBV2 to TRBJ1-5; D gene uncertain. Trimming left V 1 base short and J 0 bases short, with 10 bases between. CDR1 SNHLY and CDR2 FYNNEI come from the germline V gene. This CDR3 spans 16 amino acids. CDR3 region: CASSEGQGPSNQPQHF. CDR3 in DNA: TGTGCCAGCAGTGAAGGGCAAGGTCCTAGCAATCAGCCCCAGCATTTT.

This clonotype was counted a few times. The chain joins TRBV2 to TRBJ1-2; 10 bases are a match to TRBD1. The CDR3 is made up of 13 amino acids. CDR1 is SNHLY and CDR2 is FYNNEI in the germline V gene. The V and J ends lost 3 bases and 7 bases, in that order; junction bases with no gene match: 2. This CDR3 reads CASSDDRGPGYTF. The DNA for the CDR3 is TGTGCCAGCAGTGACGACAGGGGGCCTGGCTACACCTTC.

At least ten counts were recorded for this clonotype. The chain combines TRBV5-1 with TRBJ1-6; perhaps TRBD1 as D (5 bases). There are 15 residues in the CDR3. Trimming left V 0 bases short and J 8 bases short, with 12 bases between. Germline V CDR1 and CDR2: SGHRS, YFSETQ. The CDR3 bases are TGCGCCAGCAGCTTGGTCCGGGGACGCGATTCACCCCTCCACTTT. Its translation: CASSLVRGRDSPLHF.

In its sample, this clonotype was seen a few times. This chain uses TRBV19 with TRBJ1-1; TRBD1 matches at 9 bases. This CDR3 has 16 residues. The germline gives CDR1 LNHDA, CDR2 SQIVND (reference sequence). V gave up 7 bases and J gave up 2 bases; unmatched junction bases: 11. The CDR3 bases are TGTGCCAGTATCAACAGGGGGCGAACACTAAACACTGAAGCTTTCTTT. Amino acid sequence: CASINRGRTLNTEAFF.

This clonotype was counted many times. The V gene is TRBV5-1, the J gene TRBJ2-2; possibly TRBD1 for D (5 bases). Germline CDR1 is SGHRS and CDR2 is YFSETQ. Trimming pared 3 bases from V and 0 bases from J, leaving 9 bases between. The CDR3 runs 15 residues. CDR3 in DNA: TGCGCCAGCAGCTCCCAGGGTCCGAACACCGGGGAGCTGTTTTTT. Translated: CASSSQGPNTGELFF.

This clonotype was seen ten or more times. This chain connects TRBV6-4 to TRBJ2-3; TRBD2 matches at 10 bases. Germline assignment: CDR1 MRHNA and CDR2 SNTAGT. There are 15 residues in the CDR3. Trimming took 4 bases from V and 1 from J; bases not matched to a gene: 2. In nucleotides, the CDR3 is TGTGCCAGCAGTGCGCTAGCGGGGGGCACAGATACGCAGTATTTT. Its protein is CASSALAGGTDTQYF.

The sample holds a few counts of this clonotype. This chain connects TRBV7-3 to TRBJ2-7; 7 nucleotides agree with TRBD1. J lost 3 bases, V lost 2 bases, and 4 bases had no gene match. The CDR3 totals 14 residues. Looked up from germline, CDR1 is SGHTA and CDR2 is FQGTGA. The CDR3 here is CASSLQQGDYEQYF. CDR3 nucleotides: TGTGCCAGCAGCTTACAGCAGGGGGACTACGAGCAGTACTTC.

The chain links TRBV7-2 to TRBJ1-2, with D tentatively TRBD1 (5 bases). CDR1 is SGHTA, CDR2 FQGNSA, per germline. V was pared by 4 bases and J by 5 bases, with 17 bases between. The CDR3 length is 15 residues. The CDR3 sequence: CASSSTGGSGYGYTF. For the CDR3, the DNA is TGTGCCAGCAGCTCAACGGGGGGATCTGGGTATGGCTACACCTTC.

A few counts support this clonotype. The chain carries TRBV6-6 and TRBJ2-7; TRBD1 is a possible D gene (7 bases). The CDR3 sequence is 13 residues long. Germline CDR1 MNHNY, CDR2 SVGAGI (reference sequence). V lost 2 bases and J 6 bases, leaving 11 bases between the germline ends. The CDR3 loop reads CASSYGQGGEQYF. The CDR3 region has the DNA TGTGCCAGCAGTTACGGGCAGGGGGGCGAGCAGTACTTC.

This clonotype came up many times. The CDR3 loop reads CASSLGVSYGYTF. The CDR3 DNA reads as TGTGCCAGCAGCTTGGGCGTAAGCTATGGCTACACCTTC. V usage is TRBV5-4 and J usage is TRBJ1-2; D is unresolved. Germline lookup yields CDR1 SGHNT and CDR2 YYREEE (reference sequence). CDR3 length equals 13 residues. V was trimmed by 0 bases and J by 4 bases, leaving 7 bases between them.

CDR3: CASSFGAEQYV. In DNA form, the CDR3 reads TGTGCCAGCAGTTTCGGGGCCGAGCAGTACGTC. The V gene is TRBV2, the J gene TRBJ2-7; D is perhaps TRBD1 or TRBD2 (5 bases each). This CDR3 has 11 residues. Germline V CDR1 and CDR2: SNHLY, FYNNEI. Trimming cost V 5 bases and J 6 bases, with 8 bases left between them.

This clonotype has ten or more counts. The V gene is TRBV20-1, the J gene TRBJ2-3; 9 bases fit TRBD2. In germline, CDR1 is DFQATT, CDR2 SNEGSKA (reference sequence). The CDR3 is 14 residues long. V was pared by 6 bases and J by 2 bases, with 6 bases of the junction left unmatched. The CDR3 spells CSALAGAATDTQYF. In DNA form, the CDR3 reads TGCAGTGCCTTAGCGGGGGCCGCCACAGATACGCAGTATTTT.

This rearrangement joins TRBV7-6 to TRBJ2-5; possibly TRBD2 for D (6 bases). The V gene lost 5 bases and the J gene lost 3 bases, with 13 bases spanning the gap. Germline loops: CDR1 SGHVS, CDR2 FNYEAQ. This CDR3 contains 14 residues. The CDR3, as DNA: TGTGCCAGCAGCCCACATGGCGGGGAAGAGACCCAGTACTTC. It yields the protein CASSPHGGEETQYF.

The gene calls are TRBV29-1 and TRBJ2-7; 7 bases line up with TRBD2. The CDR3 is 14 amino acids. Germline trimming cut 0 bases from V and 3 bases from J; bases unmatched to any gene: 5. From germline, CDR1 is SQVTM and CDR2 ANQGSEA. The CDR3: CSVEDQREGYEQYF. Here the CDR3 DNA reads TGCAGCGTTGAAGATCAAAGGGAGGGCTACGAGCAGTACTTC.

This clonotype was seen a handful of times. The chain joins TRBV4-1 to TRBJ2-2, with TRBD2 as a possible D gene (5 bases). Trimming took 2 bases from V and 1 from J, leaving 8 bases between them. CDR1 MGHRA and CDR2 YSYEKL come from the germline V gene. This CDR3 spans 15 amino acids. CDR3 region: CASSQYRGNTGELFF. For the CDR3, the DNA is TGCGCCAGCAGCCAATACCGGGGGAACACCGGGGAGCTGTTTTTT.